This TCR beta chain was captured by sequencing in a study of PD-1 blockade in classical Hodgkin lymphoma. No patient escaped relapse after autologous stem cell transplantation, and brentuximab vedotin exposure varied. Magnetic negative selection isolated CD8+ T cells from thawed PBMCs. Worth noting for this clone: Its target is unknown.

Findings of the study overall: The authors excluded patients who started nivolumab under 1 year after ASCT. Complete responders started with a diversity level that resembled newly diagnosed patients at baseline.

Clones were sequenced by immunoSEQ multiplex PCR, and TCRdb holds only the in-frame ones, with some missing. The data show more than 25,000 clones, with 88% seen just once and around 6.7% held by the top ten. This CDR3 comprises 15 residues. V trimming: 5 bases; J trimming: 6 bases; junction bases outside the gene matches: 11. Germline CDR1 and CDR2: SGHTA and FQGTGA. The receptor comes from a human donor with classical Hodgkin lymphoma. This specimen was CD8+ T cells from blood, taken at baseline. The chain recombines TRBV7-3 with TRBJ2-3, with TRBD1 matching over 7 bases. The CDR3 nucleotides read TGTGCCAGCAGCATTTCTACAGGGGAATGGGATACGCAGTATTTT. It is translated as CASSISTGEWDTQYF.